Listed below are T cell receptor beta chains from one sample, sequenced in a study of vaccination and CD4 T cells after COVID-19. Their antigens are not known. TCRdb passed the PCR reads through MiXCR, listing each CDR3 protein once. Here the sample spans 20,000 to 25,000 distinct CDR3 sequences, roughly two thirds being singletons. Material: CD4+ T cells from blood, cultured in vitro, obtained after SARS-CoV-2 vaccination. These receptors all come from a human donor who received a COVID-19 vaccine. Both conserved end residues are part of each CDR3. D genes are given only for firm matches. Some rows have no size entry. The others give once, few or many, or a class for an expanded clone.

V gene,clone size,J gene,D gene,CDR3 protein,CDR3 DNA
TRBV6-1,few,TRBJ2-2,TRBD1,CASSEYFGTGVTGELFF,TGTGCCAGCAGTGAATATTTCGGGACAGGGGTGACCGGGGAGCTGTTTTTT
TRBV25-1,NA,TRBJ2-3,TRBD2,CASRLAGGTDTQYF,TGTGCCAGCAGGCTAGCGGGGGGAACAGATACGCAGTATTTT
TRBV7-9,NA,TRBJ1-3,NA,CASSFEGSYSGNTIYF,TGTGCCAGCAGCTTTGAAGGAAGTTACTCTGGAAACACCATATATTTT
TRBV30,NA,TRBJ1-3,NA,CAWRLGGGNTIYF,TGTGCCTGGAGGTTGGGGGGTGGAAACACCATATATTTT
TRBV20-1,NA,TRBJ2-1,TRBD2,CSAPIRGGIGEQFF,TGCAGTGCCCCTATCCGGGGGGGTATCGGTGAGCAGTTCTTC
TRBV7-3,NA,TRBJ2-3,NA,CASSPTGTLRDTQYF,TGTGCCAGCAGCCCCACAGGGACGCTCCGTGATACGCAGTATTTT
TRBV6-4,once,TRBJ1-2,NA,CASSDSGGANYGYTF,TGTGCCAGCAGTGACTCTGGAGGAGCTAACTATGGCTACACCTTC
TRBV6-5,NA,TRBJ2-3,TRBD2,CASSSQKTSGLTDTQYF,TGTGCCAGCAGTTCCCAAAAGACTAGCGGGCTCACAGATACGCAGTATTTT
TRBV7-3,NA,TRBJ2-3,TRBD2,CASSSRPGLGTDTQYF,TGTGCCAGCAGCTCCCGACCGGGACTAGGCACAGATACGCAGTATTTT
TRBV20-1,NA,TRBJ1-2,TRBD1,CSAPDRDPEGGYTF,TGCAGTGCCCCGGACAGGGACCCCGAGGGTGGCTACACCTTC
TRBV20-1,few,TRBJ1-4,NA,CSARPVSGEKLFF,TGCAGTGCTAGGCCAGTGTCTGGTGAAAAACTGTTTTTT
TRBV20-1,few,TRBJ2-5,NA,CSASGVGGETQYF,TGCAGTGCTAGCGGCGTAGGGGGGGAGACCCAGTACTTC
TRBV2,NA,TRBJ1-1,NA,CAGRQENTEAFF,TGTGCCGGAAGACAGGAGAACACTGAAGCTTTCTTT
TRBV15,NA,TRBJ1-5,NA,CATSPRTTSNQPQHF,TGTGCCACCAGCCCCCGGACAACTAGCAATCAGCCCCAGCATTTT
TRBV7-3,NA,TRBJ1-3,NA,CDKREGIHEKTIYF,TGTGACAAAAGGGAGGGGATACATGAAAAGACCATATATTTT
TRBV20-1,NA,TRBJ2-5,TRBD2,CSAAPLAGVLQETQYF,TGCAGTGCCGCCCCACTAGCGGGGGTGCTCCAAGAGACCCAGTACTTC
TRBV20-1,NA,TRBJ2-5,NA,CSATTGTQETQYF,TGCAGTGCGACTACAGGGACCCAAGAGACCCAGTACTTC
TRBV6-1,few,TRBJ2-3,TRBD2,CASSGVAGGRRDTQYF,TGTGCCAGCAGTGGAGTAGCGGGGGGGCGGAGAGATACGCAGTATTTT
TRBV27,NA,TRBJ1-6,NA,CASSLRQGYNSPLHF,TGTGCCAGCAGTTTGAGGCAGGGCTATAATTCACCCCTCCACTTT
TRBV20-1,once,TRBJ1-3,NA,CSAHALGATGNTIYF,TGCAGTGCTCATGCACTGGGGGCAACTGGAAACACCATATATTTT
TRBV20-1,once,TRBJ2-3,NA,CSARRDGSDTQYF,TGCAGTGCTAGACGAGACGGATCAGATACGCAGTATTTT
TRBV20-1,few,TRBJ1-2,NA,CSASPGNLGGYTF,TGCAGTGCTAGCCCCGGGAACCTCGGGGGCTACACCTTC
TRBV7-2,NA,TRBJ2-4,TRBD1,CASSLSGQGAVVAKNIQYF,TGTGCCAGCAGCTTATCGGGACAGGGGGCTGTCGTAGCCAAAAACATTCAGTACTTC
TRBV6-1,NA,TRBJ1-2,TRBD1,CASNYIRQGAGGYTF,TGTGCCAGCAACTATATTAGACAGGGGGCTGGAGGCTACACCTTC
TRBV7-2,few,TRBJ2-7,NA,CASSPRVGSYEQYF,TGTGCCAGCAGCCCTAGGGTGGGCTCCTACGAGCAGTACTTC
TRBV25-1,NA,TRBJ1-1,TRBD1,CASSDMGTGPNTEAFF,TGTGCCAGCAGTGATATGGGGACAGGGCCGAACACTGAAGCTTTCTTT
TRBV20-1,NA,TRBJ2-5,TRBD2,CSARELAGGLETQYF,TGCAGTGCTAGAGAGCTAGCGGGGGGGTTGGAGACCCAGTACTTC
TRBV23-1,few,TRBJ2-3,NA,CANLDRTTDTQYF,TGCGCCAACCTGGACAGAACCACAGATACGCAGTATTTT
TRBV25-1,NA,TRBJ2-1,NA,CASSKTGPGGNEQFF,TGTGCCAGCAGTAAAACAGGGCCGGGGGGCAATGAGCAGTTCTTC
TRBV27,NA,TRBJ1-4,NA,CASSFSKTVQALKRAGEKLFF,TGTGCCAGCAGTTTTAGTAAAACGGTCCAGGCATTAAAACGGGCGGGTGAAAAACTGTTTTTT
TRBV27,NA,TRBJ2-3,TRBD2,CASSLSLAGDKRDTQYF,TGTGCCAGCAGTTTATCTCTAGCGGGGGACAAACGAGATACGCAGTATTTT
TRBV24-1,NA,TRBJ2-1,NA,CATSGGLVNEQFF,TGTGCCACCAGTGGGGGGCTAGTAAATGAGCAGTTCTTC
TRBV5-4,NA,TRBJ1-1,NA,CASSLANRGIGAFF,TGTGCCAGCAGCTTGGCCAATAGGGGGATCGGAGCTTTCTTT
TRBV7-2,NA,TRBJ2-5,TRBD2,CASSLAGLAGGETQYF,TGTGCCAGCAGCTTAGCGGGACTAGCGGGGGGAGAGACCCAGTACTTC
TRBV7-9,NA,TRBJ1-5,TRBD1,CASSFTGGSQPQHF,TGTGCCAGCAGCTTTACAGGGGGTAGTCAGCCCCAGCATTTT
TRBV6-1,NA,TRBJ2-5,TRBD2,CASTEGWSSGAAETQYF,TGTGCCAGCACCGAAGGTTGGAGTAGCGGGGCAGCGGAGACCCAGTACTTC
TRBV15,NA,TRBJ2-4,NA,CATSRDSPQQGRWENIQYF,TGTGCCACCAGCAGAGATTCTCCACAACAGGGGAGGTGGGAAAACATTCAGTACTTC
TRBV10-2,NA,TRBJ2-5,NA,CARPTGTAEALFGQETQYF,TGCGCCAGACCAACAGGGACGGCCGAGGCTTTATTCGGCCAAGAGACCCAGTACTTC
TRBV27,few,TRBJ1-2,NA,CASSSSTDGYTF,TGTGCCAGCAGTTCCTCGACAGATGGCTACACCTTC
TRBV20-1,NA,TRBJ2-3,NA,CSAEQGEVGTDTQYF,TGCAGTGCCGAACAGGGTGAGGTGGGCACAGATACGCAGTATTTT
TRBV5-1,NA,TRBJ2-3,TRBD1,CASSTTRTGAATDTQYF,TGCGCCAGCAGCACCACTCGTACAGGGGCGGCCACAGATACGCAGTATTTT
TRBV19,NA,TRBJ1-4,NA,CASSIPTGREKLFF,TGTGCCAGTAGTATCCCGACAGGACGTGAAAAACTGTTTTTT
TRBV6-1,once,TRBJ1-6,TRBD1,CASALEQGVQNSPLHF,TGTGCCAGCGCCCTAGAACAGGGGGTCCAAAATTCACCCCTCCACTTT
TRBV25-1,few,TRBJ1-1,NA,CASSEFNGDGTEAFF,TGTGCCAGCAGTGAATTTAACGGTGACGGCACTGAAGCTTTCTTT
TRBV30,NA,TRBJ2-2,TRBD2,CAWSVLERGGELFF,TGTGCCTGGAGTGTACTAGAGCGGGGGGGGGAGCTGTTTTTT
TRBV20-1,NA,TRBJ1-1,NA,CSARVSENTEAFF,TGCAGTGCTAGAGTTTCTGAGAACACTGAAGCTTTCTTT
TRBV6-1,NA,TRBJ1-3,NA,CASRDIGSGNTIYF,TGTGCCTCTCGGGACATTGGCTCTGGAAACACCATATATTTT
TRBV20-1,NA,TRBJ2-2,TRBD1,CSARVQGVNGELFF,TGCAGTGCTAGAGTACAGGGGGTTAACGGGGAGCTGTTTTTT
TRBV19,NA,TRBJ2-7,TRBD1,CASSPDSGQGASYEQYF,TGTGCCAGTAGCCCAGATTCGGGACAGGGGGCGTCCTACGAGCAGTACTTC
TRBV6-1,few,TRBJ1-2,NA,CASNPTQPGPYGYTF,TGTGCCAGCAACCCAACCCAACCAGGACCCTATGGCTACACCTTC
TRBV20-1,once,TRBJ2-3,TRBD1,CSARIRGPDTQYF,TGCAGTGCTAGAATCAGGGGGCCAGATACGCAGTATTTT
TRBV2,NA,TRBJ1-2,NA,CASSESPRANYGYTF,TGTGCCAGCAGTGAGTCCCCGCGAGCTAACTATGGCTACACCTTC
TRBV6-1,NA,TRBJ1-6,TRBD1,CASSPGQGNSPLHF,TGTGCCAGCAGCCCGGGACAGGGAAATTCACCCCTCCACTTT
TRBV5-4,NA,TRBJ1-4,NA,CASSLGPANEKLFF,TGTGCCAGCAGCCTAGGACCGGCGAATGAAAAACTGTTTTTT
TRBV29-1,NA,TRBJ1-2,TRBD1,CSVGTRDRGQGYTF,TGCAGCGTTGGGACCCGGGACAGGGGCCAGGGCTACACCTTC
TRBV19,NA,TRBJ1-5,NA,CASSILAPGRPQHF,NA
TRBV7-2,NA,TRBJ1-5,NA,CASSFGNQPQHF,TGTGCCAGCAGCTTTGGGAATCAGCCCCAGCATTTT
TRBV27,NA,TRBJ2-3,TRBD2,CASSLSSGGWDTQYF,TGTGCCAGCAGTTTATCGAGCGGGGGGTGGGATACGCAGTATTTT
TRBV27,NA,TRBJ2-5,TRBD2,CASSLLRGGETQYF,TGTGCCAGCAGTTTACTGCGGGGGGGGGAGACCCAGTACTTC